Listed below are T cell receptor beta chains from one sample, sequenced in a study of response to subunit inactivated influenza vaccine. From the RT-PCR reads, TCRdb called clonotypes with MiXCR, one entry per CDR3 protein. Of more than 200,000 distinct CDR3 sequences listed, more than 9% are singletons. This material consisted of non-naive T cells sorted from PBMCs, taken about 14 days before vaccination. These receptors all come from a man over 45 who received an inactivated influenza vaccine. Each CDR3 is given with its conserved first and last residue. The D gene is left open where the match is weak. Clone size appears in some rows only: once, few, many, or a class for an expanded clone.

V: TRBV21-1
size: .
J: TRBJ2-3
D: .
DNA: TGTGCCAGCAGCAAAGTTGGGGACAGCACAGATACGCAGTATTTT
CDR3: CASSKVGDSTDTQYF

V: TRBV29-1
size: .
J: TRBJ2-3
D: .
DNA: TGCAGCGTTGAAGAAGGTACTCGGGGAGATACGCAGTATTTT
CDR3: CSVEEGTRGDTQYF

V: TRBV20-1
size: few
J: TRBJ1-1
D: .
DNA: TGCAGTGCTAGAGACGACGATTTTGAAGCTTTCTTT
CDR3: CSARDDDFEAFF

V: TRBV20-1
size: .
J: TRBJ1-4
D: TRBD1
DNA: TGCAGTGCCGTACAGGGGTTTTCCGAAAAACTGTTTTTT
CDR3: CSAVQGFSEKLFF

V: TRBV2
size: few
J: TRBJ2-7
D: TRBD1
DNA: TGTGCCAGCAGTCCAGGACAGGAGCCCCTCTACGAGCAGTACTTC
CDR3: CASSPGQEPLYEQYF

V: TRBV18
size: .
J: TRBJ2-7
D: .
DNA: TGTGCCAGCTCACCCTGGGACCCCTACGAGCAGTACTTC
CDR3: CASSPWDPYEQYF

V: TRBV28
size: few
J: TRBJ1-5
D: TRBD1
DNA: TGTGCCAGCAGTCCCGACAGGGTATGGCAGCCCCAGCATTTT
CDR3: CASSPDRVWQPQHF

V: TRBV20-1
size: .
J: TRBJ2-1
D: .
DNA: TGCAGTGCTAGCGAGGGGGCGGGGGGTCTCAATGAGCAGTTCTTC
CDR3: CSASEGAGGLNEQFF

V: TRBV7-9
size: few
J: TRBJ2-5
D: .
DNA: TGTGCCAGCAGCCCCCTTGAGGGTGTCGGCAAAGAGACCCAGTACTTC
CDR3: CASSPLEGVGKETQYF

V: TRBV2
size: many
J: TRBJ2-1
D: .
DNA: TGTGCCAGCAGTTTCCGCCGGGATGAGCAGTTCTTC
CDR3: CASSFRRDEQFF

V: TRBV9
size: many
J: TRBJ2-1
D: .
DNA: TGTGCCAGCAGCGTAAGGATGGGCGGATCCTCCTACAATGAGCAGTTCTTC
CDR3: CASSVRMGGSSYNEQFF

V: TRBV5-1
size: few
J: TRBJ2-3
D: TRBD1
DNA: TGCGCCAGCAGCTTGACTAGGACAGGGGGCACAGATACGCAGTATTTT
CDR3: CASSLTRTGGTDTQYF

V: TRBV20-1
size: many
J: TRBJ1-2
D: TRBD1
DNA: TGCAGTGCCCCTCGCCGGGACAGGGATCTGGGTGGCTACACCTTC
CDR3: CSAPRRDRDLGGYTF

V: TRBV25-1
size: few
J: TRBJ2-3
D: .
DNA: TGTGCCAGCAGCTTAGGGGGGGGGTATACAGATACGCAGTATTTT
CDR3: CASSLGGGYTDTQYF

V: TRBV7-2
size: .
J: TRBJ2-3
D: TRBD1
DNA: TGTGCCAGCAGCGTACAGGGGGGAGGAACAGATACGCAGTATTTT
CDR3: CASSVQGGGTDTQYF

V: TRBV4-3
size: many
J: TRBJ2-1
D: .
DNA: TGCGCCAGCAGCCACGCAGGACGCAATGAGCAGTTCTTC
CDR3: CASSHAGRNEQFF

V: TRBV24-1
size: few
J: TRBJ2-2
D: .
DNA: TGTGCCACCAGTCCGGACCTGAACACCGGGGAGCTGTTTTTT
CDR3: CATSPDLNTGELFF

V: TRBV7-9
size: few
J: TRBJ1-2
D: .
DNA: TGTGCCAGCAGCTTAACTAACAGTCCCACTAACTATGGCTACACCTTC
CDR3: CASSLTNSPTNYGYTF

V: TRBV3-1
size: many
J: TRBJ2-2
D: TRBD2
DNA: TGTGCCAGCAGGAGGACTAGCGGTGACACCGGGGAGCTGTTTTTT
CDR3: CASRRTSGDTGELFF

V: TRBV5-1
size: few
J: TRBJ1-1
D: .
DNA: TGCGCCAGCTTACAAGCTGGGGGCAAAGCTTTCTTT
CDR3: CASLQAGGKAFF

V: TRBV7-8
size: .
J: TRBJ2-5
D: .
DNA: TGTGCCAGCTTCCTCGTGGGGGATTGGGAGACCCAGTACTTC
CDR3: CASFLVGDWETQYF

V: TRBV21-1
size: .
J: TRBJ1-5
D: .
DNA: TGTGCCAGCAGCAAAGTACCCAACGGGGGCAATCAGCCCCAGCATTTT
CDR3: CASSKVPNGGNQPQHF

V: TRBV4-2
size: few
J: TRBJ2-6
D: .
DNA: TGTGCCAGCAGTGGTCAGGGGCCCCTGTCCGGGGCCAACGTCCTGACTTTC
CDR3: CASSGQGPLSGANVLTF

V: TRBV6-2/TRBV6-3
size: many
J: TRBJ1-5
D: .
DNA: TGTGCCAGCAGACCCGGGACACCGGCCCAGCCCCAGCATTTT
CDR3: CASRPGTPAQPQHF

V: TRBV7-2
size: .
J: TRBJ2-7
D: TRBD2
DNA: TGTGCCAGCCGGACTAGCGGGAGTTATTACGAGCAGTACTTC
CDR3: CASRTSGSYYEQYF

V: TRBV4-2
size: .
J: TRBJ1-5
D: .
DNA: TGTGCCAGCAGCCAATCTGGGGGATCCAATCAGCCCCAGCATTTT
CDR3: CASSQSGGSNQPQHF

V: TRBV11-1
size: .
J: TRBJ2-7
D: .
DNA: TGTGCCAGCAGCTTGGGCCCCGTCATCTACGAGCAGTACTTC
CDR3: CASSLGPVIYEQYF

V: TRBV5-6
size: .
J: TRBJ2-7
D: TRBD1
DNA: TGTGCCAGCAGGTCGAGACAGGGGTACTACGAGCAGTACTTC
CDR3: CASRSRQGYYEQYF

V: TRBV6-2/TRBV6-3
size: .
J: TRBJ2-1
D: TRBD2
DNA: TGTGCCAGCAGACGAACCGGGACTAGCGTCGTCTCCTACAATGAGCAGTTCTTC
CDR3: CASRRTGTSVVSYNEQFF

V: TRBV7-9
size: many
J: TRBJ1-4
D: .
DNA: TGTGCCAGCAGCTTTGGGACATATCATGCAACTAATGAAAAACTGTTTTTT
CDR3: CASSFGTYHATNEKLFF

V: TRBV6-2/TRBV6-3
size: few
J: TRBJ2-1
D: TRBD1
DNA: TGTGCCAGCAGTCCTGGACAGGCCACCTACAATGAGCAGTTCTTC
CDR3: CASSPGQATYNEQFF

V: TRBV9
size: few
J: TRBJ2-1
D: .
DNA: TGTGCCAGCAGCTTAAGGGGGGATCGCAATGAGCAGTTCTTC
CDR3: CASSLRGDRNEQFF

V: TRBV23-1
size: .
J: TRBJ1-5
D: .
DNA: TGCGCCAGCAGTCAATCAAAGTCGCGTCAGCCCCAGCATTTT
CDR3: CASSQSKSRQPQHF